This TCR beta chain was captured in a study of Graves' ophthalmopathy and Graves' hyperthyroidism. General study results and limits: The blood repertoire also included most expanded thyroid clonotypes above 0.001 frequency.

From germline, CDR1 is LNHNV and CDR2 YYDKDF (reference sequence). V was shortened by 2 bases and J by 3 bases, with 8 bases between the two germline ends. The CDR3 covers 14 residues. Scientists amplified the TCR beta CDR3 regions from RNA transcripts. The authors performed first-round RT-PCR with HTBI primers and then a second-round multiplex PCR. One entry per CDR3 protein results from TCRdb running MiXCR on the multiplex PCR reads. The table includes some 170,000 distinct CDR3 sequences, 35% to 50% detected once. This clonotype was counted a few times. Antigen specificity is unknown. As diagnostic evidence, clinical symptoms, serum thyroxine, TRAb, thyroid ultrasound and orbital computed tomography were relied upon.

The chain recombines TRBV15 with TRBJ1-5; D unresolved. This TCR derives from a man aged 25 to 45 with Graves' ophthalmopathy. The sample comprised peripheral blood. The CDR3 loop reads CATSRQALNQPQHF. CDR3 nucleotide sequence: TGTGCCACCAGCAGACAGGCCCTCAATCAGCCCCAGCATTTT.